This T cell receptor beta chain was retrieved from a study of blood T cell repertoires in COVID-19. The repertoire was sequenced with immunoSEQ multiplex PCR; TCRdb's copy has only in-frame clones and lacks some. The table records 210,000 or so clones, roughly 88% of them present only once. The CDR3 is 18 residues long. Per germline, CDR1 LNHDA and CDR2 SQIVND (reference sequence). V shed 1 base and J shed 1 base, with 17 bases lying between them. The origin of this receptor is a woman in her 30s who had been exposed to COVID-19. The sequenced sample was PBMCs or T cells enriched from blood (not recorded which). The chain joins TRBV19 to TRBJ1-5; no clear D gene. The CDR3 region is CASSIGRLLSRSNQPQHF. DNA of the CDR3: TGTGCCAGTAGTATAGGAAGGCTACTCTCTAGAAGCAATCAGCCCCAGCATTTT.